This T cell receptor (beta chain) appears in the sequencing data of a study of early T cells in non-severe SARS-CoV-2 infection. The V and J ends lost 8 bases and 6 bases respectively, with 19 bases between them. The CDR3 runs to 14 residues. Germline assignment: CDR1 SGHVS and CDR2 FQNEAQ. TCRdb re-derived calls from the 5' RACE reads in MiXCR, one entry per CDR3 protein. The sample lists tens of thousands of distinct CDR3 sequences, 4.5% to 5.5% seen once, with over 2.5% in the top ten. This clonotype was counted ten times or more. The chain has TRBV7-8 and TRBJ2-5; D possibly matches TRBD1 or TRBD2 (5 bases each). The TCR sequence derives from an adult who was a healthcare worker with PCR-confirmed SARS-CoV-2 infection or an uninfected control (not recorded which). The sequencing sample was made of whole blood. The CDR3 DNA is TGTGCCAGCCACTCACGGGACCCACTGCAGACCCAGTACTTC. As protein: CASHSRDPLQTQYF.